The 26 T cell receptor beta chains reported below all come from one sample, sequenced in a study of control samples from healthy donors and cancer patients. The assay was immunoSEQ multiplex PCR, and TCRdb's table has in-frame clones only and misses some. The sample lists approximately 110,000 clones; about nine tenths were seen once. Sequenced material: blood. The source is a human donor in good health. The donor label of this sample is uncertain.

The V gene is TRBV7-9, the J gene TRBJ1-5; perhaps TRBD1 as D (6 bases). The length of the CDR3 is 15 residues. CDR1 and CDR2 from the germline V gene are SEHNR and FQNEAQ (reference sequence). The V gene lost 1 base and the J gene lost 4 bases, with 11 bases spanning the gap. The DNA for the CDR3 is TGTGCCAGCAGCTTAGGGGCAGGGGTTAATCAGCCCCAGCATTTT. It codes for CASSLGAGVNQPQHF.

The chain combines TRBV4-2 with TRBJ1-6; D is unresolved. V dropped 4 bases and J dropped 5 bases, with 18 bases sitting between them. Germline CDR1 LGHNA, CDR2 YNFKEQ. The CDR3 is 17 amino acids. The CDR3 spells CASSRQEGPGDNSPLHF. DNA of the CDR3: TGTGCCAGCAGCCGCCAGGAAGGTCCGGGAGATAATTCACCCCTCCACTTT.

This sequence joins TRBV6-5 and TRBJ1-2, with D maybe TRBD1 (5 bases). Trimming removed 6 bases at V and 6 bases at J, with 14 bases between. The CDR3 runs to 13 residues. The germline CDR1 and CDR2 sequences are MNHEY and SVGAGI. For the CDR3, the DNA is TGTGCCAGCAGCTCCCAACAGGATGATGGCTACACCTTC. Protein product: CASSSQQDDGYTF.

V usage is TRBV9 and J usage is TRBJ2-7; 8 bases map to TRBD2. Germline loops: CDR1 SGDLS, CDR2 YYNGEE. V dropped 8 bases and J dropped 4; count of bases not matched to a gene: 14. The CDR3 is 15 residues long. CDR3: CARNVTGGGTYEQYF. The DNA of the CDR3 is TGTGCCAGGAACGTAACGGGGGGGGGCACTTACGAGCAGTACTTC.

The genes are TRBV11-1 and TRBJ2-7; D unresolved. The CDR3 has 14 residues. Germline V gene sequence: CDR1 SGHAT, CDR2 FQDESV (reference sequence). Trimming took off 2 bases at V and 4 bases at J, with 12 bases between the two ends. The CDR3 reads CASSLNPGDYEQYV. In DNA, the CDR3 is TGTGCCAGCAGCTTAAATCCAGGCGATTACGAGCAGTACGTC.

The chain is built from TRBV7-2 and TRBJ2-1; TRBD1 is a possible D gene (5 bases). Looked up from germline, CDR1 is SGHTA and CDR2 is FQGNSA. The CDR3 length is 13 residues. Trimming removed 4 bases at V and 4 bases at J, with 8 bases between. CDR3 coding DNA: TGTGCCAGCAGCTCGACAGTTTACAATGAGCAGTTCTTC. This codes for CASSSTVYNEQFF.

This sequence joins TRBV11-2 and TRBJ2-3, with 7 bases fitting TRBD2. J lost 5 bases, V lost 3 bases, and 5 bases had no gene match. This CDR3 is built from 14 residues. Germline CDR1 SGHAT, CDR2 FQNNGV. For the CDR3, the DNA is TGTGCCAGCAGCTTTAGCCGGGGGGTAGATACGCAGTATTTT. This gives the protein CASSFSRGVDTQYF.

The V call is TRBV11-2, the J call TRBJ1-1, with D possibly being TRBD1 (6 bases). CDR1 and CDR2 from the germline V gene are SGHAT and FQNNGV. The CDR3 extends over 14 amino acids. V was clipped by 0 bases and J by 6 bases, with 11 bases between them. The CDR3 sequence is CASSLDYKGAEAFF. The CDR3 bases are TGTGCCAGCAGCTTAGATTATAAGGGGGCTGAAGCTTTCTTT.

This clone has a count of ten or more. The chain uses TRBV2 and TRBJ1-3; D possibly corresponds to TRBD1 (6 bases). The V gene's germline CDR1 is SNHLY and CDR2 FYNNEI. Trimming left V 4 bases short and J 11 bases short, with 12 bases between. The CDR3 totals 12 residues. CDR3 sequence: CASSGAGEAIYF. The DNA of the CDR3 is TGTGCCAGCAGTGGTGCAGGGGAGGCCATATATTTT. Variable domain in full (rest from reference TRBV2 and TRBJ1-3): EPEVTQTPSHQVTQMGQEVILRCVPISNHLYFYWYRQILGQKVEFLVSFYNNEISEKSEIFDDQFSVERPDGSNFTLKIRSTKLEDSAMYFCASSGAGEAIYFGEGSWLTVV.

The V gene is TRBV3-1 (or the pseudogene TRBV3-2), the J gene TRBJ1-1; D is perhaps TRBD1 (5 bases). CDR1 LGHDT and CDR2 YNNKEL come from the germline V gene (reference sequence). The CDR3 has 15 amino acids. V was pared by 1 base and J by 6 bases, with 15 bases between. The CDR3 nucleotides read TGTGCCAGCAGCCAAGGACTTGGGACGGCTGCTGAAGCTTTCTTT. As protein: CASSQGLGTAAEAFF.

The table lists this clone with many counts. This chain links TRBV6-1 with TRBJ1-5; a possible D gene is TRBD1 (5 bases). The CDR3 sequence is 16 residues long. Deletions cut 3 bases from V and 1 base from J, with 13 bases between. Germline CDR1 and CDR2: MNHNS and SASEGT. The CDR3 DNA reads as TGTGCCAGCAGTGAGGGGCCCGGGGAGAGCAATCAGCCCCAGCATTTT. This gives the protein CASSEGPGESNQPQHF.

Comments on this clone: Here the CDR3 omits its conserved ending phenylalanine or tryptophan, so a read error is the likely source. Because the CDR3's place on the DNA is in doubt, the DNA is left out and the CDR3 is given as listed by TCRdb. The V call is TRBV19, the J call TRBJ2-7; the D call in the table, TRBD1, was not verified against the DNA. With termini counted, the CDR3 has 11 amino acids. The germline CDR1 and CDR2 sequences are LNHDA and SQIVND (reference sequence). The CDR3 here is CASHFGQTKYL.

V usage is TRBV10-1 and J usage is TRBJ2-1, with D perhaps matching TRBD1 or TRBD2 (6 bases each). Germline V gene data show CDR1 as WNHNN and CDR2 as SYGVQD (reference sequence). V lost 3 bases, J lost 5 bases, and 11 bases lay in between. CDR3 length: 14 amino acids. The CDR3 nucleotides are TGCGCCAGCAGTGAAGGGGGGCGAAACAATGAGCAGTTCTTC. It specifies CASSEGGRNNEQFF.

The chain is built from TRBV12-5 and TRBJ2-7; no clear D gene. The CDR3 spans 12 residues. V was trimmed by 3 bases and J by 1 base, leaving 4 bases between them. The V gene's germline CDR1 is LGHNT and CDR2 FRNRAP. CDR3: CASGFPSYEQYF. Here the CDR3 DNA reads TGTGCTAGTGGTTTCCCTTCCTACGAGCAGTACTTC.

This rearrangement joins TRBV19 to TRBJ2-7, with D possibly being TRBD1 (6 bases). Per germline, CDR1 LNHDA and CDR2 SQIVND (reference sequence). This CDR3 has 15 residues. The germline V and J ends were trimmed by 3 bases and 3 bases, with 15 bases remaining between them. The CDR3 here is CASSIQQGRDYEQYF. CDR3 bases: TGTGCCAGTAGTATTCAACAGGGTAGGGACTACGAGCAGTACTTC. Together with reference TRBV19 and TRBJ2-7, the CDR3 gives the full variable domain: DGGITQSPKYLFRKEGQNVTLSCEQNLNHDAMYWYRQDPGQGLRLIYYSQIVNDFQKGDIAEGYSVSREKKESFPLTVTSAQKNPTAFYLCASSIQQGRDYEQYFGPGTRLTVT.

Only one count was recorded for this clone. The chain recombines TRBV6-1 with TRBJ2-3, with no clear D. The CDR3 consists of 16 residues. V was cut by 1 base and J by 0 bases, with 11 bases left in between. Germline lookup yields CDR1 MNHNS and CDR2 SASEGT. The CDR3 DNA is TGTGCCAGCAGTGAAGATGGGATCTATAGCACAGATACGCAGTATTTT. Its translation is CASSEDGIYSTDTQYF.

The rearrangement joins TRBV6-5 to TRBJ1-5; TRBD1 matches 9 bases. Trimming at V came to 8 bases and at J to 1 base, leaving 6 bases not matched to a gene. The CDR3 consists of 15 residues. Germline CDR1 is MNHEY and CDR2 is SVGAGI. CDR3 residues: CASAPGQGSNQPQHF. DNA of the CDR3: TGTGCCAGCGCCCCGGGACAGGGCAGCAATCAGCCCCAGCATTTT.

V and J are TRBV6-2 or TRBV6-3 and TRBJ1-5; tentatively, D is TRBD1 (5 bases). Between the trimmed V and J ends, which lost 2 bases and 5 bases, there was a span of 10 bases. Germline values: CDR1 MNHEY, CDR2 SVGEGT. This CDR3 is built from 14 residues. CDR3 nucleotides: TGTGCCAGCAGTTACCAGGGTGATTATCAGCCCCAGCATTTT. It encodes CASSYQGDYQPQHF.

The chain links TRBV25-1 to TRBJ2-7; tentative D call: TRBD1 (5 bases). With 6 bases removed from V and 0 bases from J, the gap between germline ends came to 12 bases. Germline V gene lookup returns CDR1 MGHDK and CDR2 SYGVNS. CDR3 size: 14 residues. Here the CDR3 reads CASRQAGDSYEQYF. Written as DNA, the CDR3 is TGTGCCAGCAGACAGGCAGGAGACTCCTACGAGCAGTACTTC.

Concerning this clone: The sample has other DNA sequences that encode this CDR3 too. This chain links TRBV5-1 with TRBJ2-2, with a possible D match to TRBD1 (5 bases). The CDR3 extends over 13 amino acids. Between the trimmed V and J ends, which lost 2 bases and 5 bases, there was a span of 7 bases. CDR1 is SGHRS, CDR2 YFSETQ, per germline. CDR3 in amino acids: CASSFGATGELFF. CDR3 DNA: TGCGCCAGCAGCTTTGGGGCGACCGGGGAGCTGTTTTTT.

The genes are TRBV5-1 and TRBJ1-4; no clear D. The CDR3 extends over 15 amino acids. V shed 4 bases and J shed 5 bases, with 15 bases lying between them. Germline loops: CDR1 SGHRS, CDR2 YFSETQ. The CDR3 nucleotides are TGCGCCAGCAGCCCCGGACTGAGAATGAATGAAAAACTGTTTTTT. As protein: CASSPGLRMNEKLFF.

This chain uses TRBV3-1 (or the pseudogene TRBV3-2) with TRBJ2-7; 8 nucleotides agree with TRBD1. Germline loops: CDR1 LGHDT, CDR2 YNNKEL (reference sequence). Trimming cost V 0 bases and J 5 bases; bases outside gene matches: 6. The CDR3 covers 15 residues. CDR3 DNA: TGTGCCAGCAGCCAAGATAAGTCAGGGGGCAACGAGCAGTACTTC. Translation gives CASSQDKSGGNEQYF.

The chain links TRBV11-2 to TRBJ2-3; D not resolved. The germline CDR1 and CDR2 sequences are SGHAT and FQNNGV. Trimming removed 6 bases at V and 0 bases at J, with 4 bases between. CDR3 length equals 12 residues. The DNA for the CDR3 is TGTGCCAGCAGTCGAAGCACAGATACGCAGTATTTT. This translates into CASSRSTDTQYF.

The V and J genes are TRBV25-1 and TRBJ2-2; 7 bases match TRBD1. The CDR3 has 16 residues. V was clipped by 1 base and J by 6 bases; unmatched bases: 8. Germline V gives CDR1 MGHDK, CDR2 SYGVNS. The CDR3 spells CASSEFGRGLSGELFF. Here the CDR3 DNA reads TGTGCCAGCAGTGAATTCGGCAGGGGGTTGTCCGGGGAGCTGTTTTTT.

The chain joins TRBV7-2 to TRBJ2-6, with D hard to call. Trimming took 1 base from V and 0 from J, leaving 13 bases between them. Germline lookup yields CDR1 SGHTA and CDR2 FQGNSA. CDR3 length: 18 amino acids. The CDR3 DNA reads TGTGCCAGCAGCTTAGTGGCCACACCTCGCTCTGGGGCCAACGTCCTGACTTTC. This translates into CASSLVATPRSGANVLTF. The full variable domain, rest sourced from reference TRBV7-2 and TRBJ2-6, is GAGVSQSPSNKVTEKGKDVELRCDPISGHTALYWYRQSLGQGLEFLIYFQGNSAPDKSGLPSDRFSAERTGGSVSTLTIQRTQQEDSAVYLCASSLVATPRSGANVLTFGAGSRLTVL.

The gene calls are TRBV25-1 and TRBJ2-7; D is possibly TRBD1 (5 bases). CDR3 length equals 14 residues. In germline, CDR1 is MGHDK, CDR2 SYGVNS. The V and J ends lost 4 bases and 0 bases respectively, with 10 bases between them. In DNA, the CDR3 is TGTGCCAGCAGTGGCGACAGTAGCTCCTACGAGCAGTACTTC. It yields the protein CASSGDSSSYEQYF.